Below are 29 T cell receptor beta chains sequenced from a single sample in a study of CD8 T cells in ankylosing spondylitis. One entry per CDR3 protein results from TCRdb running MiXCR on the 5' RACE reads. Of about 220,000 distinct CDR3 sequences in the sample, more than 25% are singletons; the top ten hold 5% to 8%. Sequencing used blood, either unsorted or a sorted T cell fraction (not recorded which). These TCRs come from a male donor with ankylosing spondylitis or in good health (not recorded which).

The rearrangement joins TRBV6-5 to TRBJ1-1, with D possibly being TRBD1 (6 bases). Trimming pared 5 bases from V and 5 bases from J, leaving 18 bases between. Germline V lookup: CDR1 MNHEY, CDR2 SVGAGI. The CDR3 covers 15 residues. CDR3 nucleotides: TGTGCCAGCAGTCACAGGGACATTGTTAGGACTGAAGCTTTCTTT. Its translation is CASSHRDIVRTEAFF.

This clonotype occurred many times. For the CDR3, the DNA is TGCAGCGTCCAGGGCATCCCGGGGGGCGCCTCCTACGAGCAGTACTTC. Translation gives CSVQGIPGGASYEQYF. V gene TRBV29-1 combines with J gene TRBJ2-7, with TRBD2 as a possible D gene (7 bases). Germline loops: CDR1 SQVTM, CDR2 ANQGSEA. CDR3 length equals 16 residues. V lost 6 bases and J 0 bases, leaving 21 bases between the germline ends.

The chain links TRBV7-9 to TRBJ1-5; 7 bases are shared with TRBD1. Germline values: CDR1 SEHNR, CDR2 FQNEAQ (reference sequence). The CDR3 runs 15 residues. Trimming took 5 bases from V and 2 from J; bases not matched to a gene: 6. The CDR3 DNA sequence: TGTGCCAGCAGCACCGCTACAGGGGGCAATCAGCCCCAGCATTTT. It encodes CASSTATGGNQPQHF.

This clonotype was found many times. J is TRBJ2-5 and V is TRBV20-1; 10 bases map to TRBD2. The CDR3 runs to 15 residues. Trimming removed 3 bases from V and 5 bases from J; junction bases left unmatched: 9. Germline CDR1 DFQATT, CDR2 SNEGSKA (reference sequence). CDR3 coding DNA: TGCAGTGCTAGTGTAAGCGGGAGGGCCCGGGAGACCCAGTACTTC. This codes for CSASVSGRARETQYF.

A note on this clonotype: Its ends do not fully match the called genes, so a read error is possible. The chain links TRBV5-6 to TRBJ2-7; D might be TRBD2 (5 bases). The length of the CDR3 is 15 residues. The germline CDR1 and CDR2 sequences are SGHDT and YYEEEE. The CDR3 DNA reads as TGTGCCATCAGCTTCGGGCCCCTGGGGAGCCACGAGCAGTACTTC. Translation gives CAISFGPLGSHEQYF.

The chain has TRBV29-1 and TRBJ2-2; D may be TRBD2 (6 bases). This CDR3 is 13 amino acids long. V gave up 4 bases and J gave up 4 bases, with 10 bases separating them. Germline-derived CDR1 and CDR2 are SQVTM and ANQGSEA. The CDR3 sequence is CSVVTGVTGELFF. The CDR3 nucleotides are TGCAGCGTTGTTACGGGGGTCACCGGGGAGCTGTTTTTT.

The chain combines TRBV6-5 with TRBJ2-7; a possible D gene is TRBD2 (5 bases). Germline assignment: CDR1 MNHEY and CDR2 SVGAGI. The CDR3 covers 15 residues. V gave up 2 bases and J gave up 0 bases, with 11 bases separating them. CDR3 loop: CASSYQIASSYEQYF. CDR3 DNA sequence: TGTGCCAGCAGTTACCAAATAGCGTCCTCCTACGAGCAGTACTTC.

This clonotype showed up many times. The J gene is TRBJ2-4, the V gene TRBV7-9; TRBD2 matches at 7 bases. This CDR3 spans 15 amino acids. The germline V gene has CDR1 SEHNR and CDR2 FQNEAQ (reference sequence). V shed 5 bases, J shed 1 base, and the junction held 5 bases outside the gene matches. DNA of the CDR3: TGTGCCAGCAGCGGGAGGGGCGGGGCCAAAAACATTCAGTACTTC. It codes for CASSGRGGAKNIQYF.

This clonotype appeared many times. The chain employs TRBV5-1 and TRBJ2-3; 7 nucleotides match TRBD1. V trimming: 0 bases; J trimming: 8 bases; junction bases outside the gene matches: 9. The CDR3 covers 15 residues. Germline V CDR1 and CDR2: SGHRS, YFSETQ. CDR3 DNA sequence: TGCGCCAGCAGCTTGGTCGGGACAGCCTTCGGTACGCAGTATTTT. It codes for CASSLVGTAFGTQYF.

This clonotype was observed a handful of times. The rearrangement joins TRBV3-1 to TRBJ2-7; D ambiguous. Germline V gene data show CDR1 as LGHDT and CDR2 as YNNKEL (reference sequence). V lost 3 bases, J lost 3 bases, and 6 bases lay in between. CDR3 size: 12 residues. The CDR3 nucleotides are TGTGCCAGCAGCCAGCCGAACTACGAGCAGTACTTC. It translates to CASSQPNYEQYF.

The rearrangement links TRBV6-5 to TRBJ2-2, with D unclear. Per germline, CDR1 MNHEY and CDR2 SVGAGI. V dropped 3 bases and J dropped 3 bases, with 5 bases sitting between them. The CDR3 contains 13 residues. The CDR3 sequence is CASSYLDTGELFF. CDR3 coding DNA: TGTGCCAGCAGTTATTTAGACACCGGGGAGCTGTTTTTT.

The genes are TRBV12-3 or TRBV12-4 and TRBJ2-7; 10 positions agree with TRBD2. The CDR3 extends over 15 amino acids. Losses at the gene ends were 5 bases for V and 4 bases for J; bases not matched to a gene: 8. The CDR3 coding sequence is TGTGCCAGCAGTCGGACCGGGACTAGCGATTACGAGCAGTACTTC. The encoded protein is CASSRTGTSDYEQYF.

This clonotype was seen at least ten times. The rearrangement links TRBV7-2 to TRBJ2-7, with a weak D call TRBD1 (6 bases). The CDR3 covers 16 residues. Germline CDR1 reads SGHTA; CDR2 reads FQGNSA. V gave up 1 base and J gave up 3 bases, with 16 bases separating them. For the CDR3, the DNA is TGTGCCAGCAGCTTAGACTCCGGGACAAGGGGCTACGAGCAGTACTTC. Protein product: CASSLDSGTRGYEQYF.

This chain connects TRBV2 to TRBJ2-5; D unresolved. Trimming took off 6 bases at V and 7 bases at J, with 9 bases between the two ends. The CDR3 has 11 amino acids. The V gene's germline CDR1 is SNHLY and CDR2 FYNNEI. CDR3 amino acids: CASRLLVTQYF. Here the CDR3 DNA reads TGTGCCAGCAGGCTCCTCGTGACCCAGTACTTC.

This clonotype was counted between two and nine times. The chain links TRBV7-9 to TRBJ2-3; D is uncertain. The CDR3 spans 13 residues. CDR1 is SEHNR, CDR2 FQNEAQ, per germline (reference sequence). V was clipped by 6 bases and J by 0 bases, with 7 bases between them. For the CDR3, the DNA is TGTGCCAGCAGGCAAACTAGCACAGATACGCAGTATTTT. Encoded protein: CASRQTSTDTQYF.

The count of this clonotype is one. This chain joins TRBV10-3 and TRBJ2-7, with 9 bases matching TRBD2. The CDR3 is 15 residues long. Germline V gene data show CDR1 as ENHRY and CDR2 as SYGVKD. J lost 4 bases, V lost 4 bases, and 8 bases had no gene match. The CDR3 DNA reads TGTGCCATCAGTGCCCCCGGGACTAGCAGGTACGAGCAGTACTTC. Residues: CAISAPGTSRYEQYF.

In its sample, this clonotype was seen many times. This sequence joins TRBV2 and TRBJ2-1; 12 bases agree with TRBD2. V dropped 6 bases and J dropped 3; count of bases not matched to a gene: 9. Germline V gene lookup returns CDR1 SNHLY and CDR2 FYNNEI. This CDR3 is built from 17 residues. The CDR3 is CASRLNPGLAGYNEQFF. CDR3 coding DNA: TGTGCCAGCAGACTTAATCCGGGACTAGCGGGCTACAATGAGCAGTTCTTC.

The CDR3 protein is CSVAPGRHEQYF. Written as DNA, the CDR3 is TGCAGCGTTGCGCCAGGGCGCCACGAGCAGTACTTC. The chain links TRBV29-1 to TRBJ2-7; D may be TRBD1 (5 bases). V was trimmed by 4 bases and J by 5 bases, leaving 12 bases between them. This CDR3 comprises 12 residues. Germline CDR1 reads SQVTM; CDR2 reads ANQGSEA.

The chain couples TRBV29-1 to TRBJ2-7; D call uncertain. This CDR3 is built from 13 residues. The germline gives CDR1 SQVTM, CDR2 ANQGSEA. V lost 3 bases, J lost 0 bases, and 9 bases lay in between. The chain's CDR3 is CSVENTFSYEQYF. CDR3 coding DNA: TGCAGCGTTGAGAACACTTTCTCCTACGAGCAGTACTTC.

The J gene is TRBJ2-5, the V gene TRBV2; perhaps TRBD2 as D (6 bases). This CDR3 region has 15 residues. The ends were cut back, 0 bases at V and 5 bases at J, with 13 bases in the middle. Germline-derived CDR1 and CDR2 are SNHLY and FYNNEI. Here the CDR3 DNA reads TGTGCCAGCAGTGAAGCCCTCGGGAGCGGGGAGACCCAGTACTTC. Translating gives CASSEALGSGETQYF.

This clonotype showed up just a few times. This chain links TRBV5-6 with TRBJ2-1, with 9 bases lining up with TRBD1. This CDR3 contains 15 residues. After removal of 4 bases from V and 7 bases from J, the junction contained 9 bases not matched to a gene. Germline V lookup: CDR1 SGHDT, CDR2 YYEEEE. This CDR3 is CASSEGQGIRNEQFF. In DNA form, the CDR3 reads TGTGCCAGCAGCGAAGGACAGGGGATTCGGAATGAGCAGTTCTTC.

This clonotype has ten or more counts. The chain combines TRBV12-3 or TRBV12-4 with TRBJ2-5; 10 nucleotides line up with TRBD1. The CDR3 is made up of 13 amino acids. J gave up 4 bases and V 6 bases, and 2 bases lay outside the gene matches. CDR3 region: CASRGQGLETQYF. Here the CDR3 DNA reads TGTGCCAGCAGGGGACAGGGGTTAGAGACCCAGTACTTC.

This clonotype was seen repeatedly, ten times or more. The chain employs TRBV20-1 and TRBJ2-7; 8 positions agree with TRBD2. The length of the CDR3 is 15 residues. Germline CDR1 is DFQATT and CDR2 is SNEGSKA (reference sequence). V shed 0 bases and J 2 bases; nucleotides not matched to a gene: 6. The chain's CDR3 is CSARDPSGPPYEQYF. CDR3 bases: TGCAGTGCTAGAGATCCTAGCGGGCCTCCCTACGAGCAGTACTTC.

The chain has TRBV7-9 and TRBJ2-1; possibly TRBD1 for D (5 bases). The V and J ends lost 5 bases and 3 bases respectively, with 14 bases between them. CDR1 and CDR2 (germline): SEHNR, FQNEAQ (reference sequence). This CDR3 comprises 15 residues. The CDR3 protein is CASSNSRGDYNEQFF. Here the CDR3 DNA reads TGTGCCAGCAGCAATTCAAGGGGCGACTACAATGAGCAGTTCTTC.

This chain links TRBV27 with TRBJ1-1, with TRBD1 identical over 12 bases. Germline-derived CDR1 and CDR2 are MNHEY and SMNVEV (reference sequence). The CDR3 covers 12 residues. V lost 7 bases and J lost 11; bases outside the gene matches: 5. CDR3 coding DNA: TGTGCCAGCAAGGGGACAGGGGGCTTCGCTTTCTTT. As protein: CASKGTGGFAFF.

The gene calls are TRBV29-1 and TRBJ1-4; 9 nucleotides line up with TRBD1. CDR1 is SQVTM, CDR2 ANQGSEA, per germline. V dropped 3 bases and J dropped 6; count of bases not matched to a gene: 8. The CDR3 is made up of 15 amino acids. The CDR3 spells CSVDAGQGLHEKLFF. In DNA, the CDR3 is TGCAGCGTTGACGCGGGACAGGGACTTCATGAAAAACTGTTTTTT.

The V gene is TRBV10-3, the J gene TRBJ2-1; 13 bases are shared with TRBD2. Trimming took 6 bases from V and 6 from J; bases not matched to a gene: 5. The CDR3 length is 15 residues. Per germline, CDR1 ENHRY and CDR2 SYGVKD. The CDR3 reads CAIRGGLAGPNEQFF. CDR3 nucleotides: TGTGCCATCAGGGGGGGACTAGCGGGACCCAATGAGCAGTTCTTC.

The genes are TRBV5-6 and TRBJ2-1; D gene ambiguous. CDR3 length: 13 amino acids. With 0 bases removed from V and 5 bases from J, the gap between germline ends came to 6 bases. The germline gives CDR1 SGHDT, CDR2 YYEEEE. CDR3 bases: TGTGCCAGCAGCTTGGTACGAAACAATGAGCAGTTCTTC. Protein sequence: CASSLVRNNEQFF.

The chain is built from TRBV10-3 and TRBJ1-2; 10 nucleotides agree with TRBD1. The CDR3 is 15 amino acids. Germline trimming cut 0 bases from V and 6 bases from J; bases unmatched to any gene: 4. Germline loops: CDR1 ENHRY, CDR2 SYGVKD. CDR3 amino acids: CAISESRTGGNGYTF. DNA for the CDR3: TGTGCCATCAGTGAGTCGCGGACAGGGGGAAATGGCTACACCTTC.